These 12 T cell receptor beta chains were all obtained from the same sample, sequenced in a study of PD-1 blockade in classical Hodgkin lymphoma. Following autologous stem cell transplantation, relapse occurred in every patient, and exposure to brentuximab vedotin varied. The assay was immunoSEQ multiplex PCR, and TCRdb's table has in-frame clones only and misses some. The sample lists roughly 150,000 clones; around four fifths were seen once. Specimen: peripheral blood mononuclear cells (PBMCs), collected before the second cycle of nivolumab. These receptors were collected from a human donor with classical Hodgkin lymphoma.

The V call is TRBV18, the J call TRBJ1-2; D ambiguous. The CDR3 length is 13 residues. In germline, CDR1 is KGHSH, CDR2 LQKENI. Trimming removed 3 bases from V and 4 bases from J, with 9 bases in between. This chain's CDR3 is CASSPEVTYGYTF. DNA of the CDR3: TGTGCCAGCTCACCGGAGGTTACCTATGGCTACACCTTC.

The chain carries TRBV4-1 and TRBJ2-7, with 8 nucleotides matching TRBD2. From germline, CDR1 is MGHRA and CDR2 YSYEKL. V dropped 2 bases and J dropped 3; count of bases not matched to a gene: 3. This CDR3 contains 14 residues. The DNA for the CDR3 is TGCGCCAGCAGCCAAACTAGCGGATTCTACGAGCAGTACTTC. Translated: CASSQTSGFYEQYF.

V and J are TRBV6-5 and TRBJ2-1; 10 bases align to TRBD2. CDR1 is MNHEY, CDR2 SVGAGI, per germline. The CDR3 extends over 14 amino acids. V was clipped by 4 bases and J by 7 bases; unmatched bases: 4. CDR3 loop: CASSSLAGVNEQFF. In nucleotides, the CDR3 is TGTGCCAGCAGTTCGCTAGCGGGGGTTAATGAGCAGTTCTTC.

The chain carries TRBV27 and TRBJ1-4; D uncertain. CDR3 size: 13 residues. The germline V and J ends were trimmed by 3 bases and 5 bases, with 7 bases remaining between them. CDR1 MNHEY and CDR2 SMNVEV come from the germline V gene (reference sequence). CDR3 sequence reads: CASSFRLNEKLFF. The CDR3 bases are TGTGCCAGCAGTTTTAGGTTAAATGAAAAACTGTTTTTT. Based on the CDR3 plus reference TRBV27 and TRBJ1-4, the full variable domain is EAQVTQNPRYLITVTGKKLTVTCSQNMNHEYMSWYRQDPGLGLRQIYYSMNVEVTDKGDVPEGYKVSRKEKRNFPLILESPSPNQTSLYFCASSFRLNEKLFFGSGTQLSVL.

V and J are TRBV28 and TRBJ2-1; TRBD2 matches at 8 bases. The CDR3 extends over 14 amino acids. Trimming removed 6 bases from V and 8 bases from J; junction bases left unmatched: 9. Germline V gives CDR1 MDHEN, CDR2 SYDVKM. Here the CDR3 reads CASRYSGSLDEQFF. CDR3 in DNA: TGTGCCAGCAGGTACAGCGGGAGTCTGGATGAGCAGTTCTTC.

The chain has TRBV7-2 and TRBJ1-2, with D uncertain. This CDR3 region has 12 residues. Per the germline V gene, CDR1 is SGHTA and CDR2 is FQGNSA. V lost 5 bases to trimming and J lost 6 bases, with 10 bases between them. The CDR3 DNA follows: TGTGCCAGCAGCGACGTGAAGGATGGCTACACCTTC. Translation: CASSDVKDGYTF.

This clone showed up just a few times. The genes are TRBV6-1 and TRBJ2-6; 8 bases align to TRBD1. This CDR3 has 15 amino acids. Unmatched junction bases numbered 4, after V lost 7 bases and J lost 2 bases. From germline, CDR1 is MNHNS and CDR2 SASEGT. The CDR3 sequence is CASKGQAPGANVLTF. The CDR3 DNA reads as TGTGCCAGCAAGGGACAGGCCCCTGGGGCCAACGTCCTGACTTTC.

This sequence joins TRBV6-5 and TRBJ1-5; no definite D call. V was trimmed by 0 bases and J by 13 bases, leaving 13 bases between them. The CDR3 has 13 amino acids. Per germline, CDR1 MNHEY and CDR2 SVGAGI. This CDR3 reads CASSYSIWRGQHF. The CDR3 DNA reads TGTGCCAGCAGTTACTCCATATGGCGGGGACAGCATTTT.

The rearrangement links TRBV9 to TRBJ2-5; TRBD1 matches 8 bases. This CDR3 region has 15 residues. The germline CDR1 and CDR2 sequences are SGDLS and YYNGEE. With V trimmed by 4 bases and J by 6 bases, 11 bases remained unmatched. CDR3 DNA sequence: TGTGCCAGCAGCATCCGACAGGGGAGTGGACAGACCCAGTACTTC. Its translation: CASSIRQGSGQTQYF.

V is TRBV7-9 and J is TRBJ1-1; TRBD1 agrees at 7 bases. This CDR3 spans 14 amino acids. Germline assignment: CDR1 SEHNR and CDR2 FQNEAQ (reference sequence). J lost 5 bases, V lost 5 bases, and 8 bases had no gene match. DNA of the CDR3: TGTGCCAGCAGCCCCGACAGGGTGTGGACTGAAGCTTTCTTT. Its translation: CASSPDRVWTEAFF.

In DNA, the CDR3 is TGTGCCAGCAGCTTAGGGGCTAACGGACTAGCGCGCTACAATGAGCAGTTCTTC. Its translation is CASSLGANGLARYNEQFF. The V call is TRBV7-9, the J call TRBJ2-1; 9 nucleotides line up with TRBD2. V trimming: 1 base; J trimming: 3 bases; junction bases outside the gene matches: 10. This CDR3 spans 18 amino acids. The germline CDR1 and CDR2 sequences are SEHNR and FQNEAQ (reference sequence).

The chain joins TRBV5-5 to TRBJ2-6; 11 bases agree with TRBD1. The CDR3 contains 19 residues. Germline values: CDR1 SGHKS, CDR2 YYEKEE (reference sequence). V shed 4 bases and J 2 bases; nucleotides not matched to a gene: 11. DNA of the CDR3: TGTGCCAGCAGCCCGCGACCGGGACAGGGGGTAGCTGGGGCCAACGTCCTGACTTTC. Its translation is CASSPRPGQGVAGANVLTF.